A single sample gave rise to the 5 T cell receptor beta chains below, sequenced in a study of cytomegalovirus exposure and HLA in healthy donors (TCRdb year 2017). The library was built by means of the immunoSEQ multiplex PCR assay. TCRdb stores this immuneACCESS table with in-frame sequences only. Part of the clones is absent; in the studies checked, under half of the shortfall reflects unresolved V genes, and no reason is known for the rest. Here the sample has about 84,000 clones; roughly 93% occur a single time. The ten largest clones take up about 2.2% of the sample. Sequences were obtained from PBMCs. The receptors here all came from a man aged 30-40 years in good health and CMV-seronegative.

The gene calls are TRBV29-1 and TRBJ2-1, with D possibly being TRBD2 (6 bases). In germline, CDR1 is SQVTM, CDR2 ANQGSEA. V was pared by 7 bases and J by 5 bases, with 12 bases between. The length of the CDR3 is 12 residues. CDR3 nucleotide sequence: TGCAGCGGGGTGGCGGGACACAATGAGCAGTTCTTC. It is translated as CSGVAGHNEQFF.

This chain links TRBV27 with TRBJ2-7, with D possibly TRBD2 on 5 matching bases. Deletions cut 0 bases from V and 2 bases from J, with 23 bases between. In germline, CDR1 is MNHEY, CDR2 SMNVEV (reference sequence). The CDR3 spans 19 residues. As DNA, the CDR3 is TGTGCCAGCAGTTTATCGTTTCTTGCTGGACTCTTGACACCCTACGAGCAGTACTTC. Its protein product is CASSLSFLAGLLTPYEQYF.

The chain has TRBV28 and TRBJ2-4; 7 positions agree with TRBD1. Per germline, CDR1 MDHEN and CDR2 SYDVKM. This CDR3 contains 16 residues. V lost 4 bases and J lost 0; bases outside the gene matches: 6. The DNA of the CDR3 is TGTGCCAGCAGTTCCGGACAGGACCTAGCCAAAAACATTCAGTACTTC. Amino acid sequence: CASSSGQDLAKNIQYF. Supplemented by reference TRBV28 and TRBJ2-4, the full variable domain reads DVKVTQSSRYLVKRTGEKVFLECVQDMDHENMFWYRQDPGLGLRLIYFSYDVKMKEKGDIPEGYSVSREKKERFSLILESASTNQTSMYLCASSSGQDLAKNIQYFGAGTRLSVL.

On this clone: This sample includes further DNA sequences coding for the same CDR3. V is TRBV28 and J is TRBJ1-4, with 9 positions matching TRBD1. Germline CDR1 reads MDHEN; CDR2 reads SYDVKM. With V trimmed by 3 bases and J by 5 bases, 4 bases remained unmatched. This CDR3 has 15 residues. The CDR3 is CASSFGDRANEKLFF. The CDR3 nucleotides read TGTGCCAGCAGTTTTGGGGACAGGGCGAATGAAAAACTGTTTTTT. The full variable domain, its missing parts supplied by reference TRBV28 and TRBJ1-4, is DVKVTQSSRYLVKRTGEKVFLECVQDMDHENMFWYRQDPGLGLRLIYFSYDVKMKEKGDIPEGYSVSREKKERFSLILESASTNQTSMYLCASSFGDRANEKLFFGSGTQLSVL.

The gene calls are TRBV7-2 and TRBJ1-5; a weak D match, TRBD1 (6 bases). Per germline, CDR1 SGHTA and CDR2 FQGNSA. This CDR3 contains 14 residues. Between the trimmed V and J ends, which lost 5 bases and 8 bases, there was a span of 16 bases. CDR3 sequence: CASSTVRGGEPQHF. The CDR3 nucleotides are TGTGCCAGCAGCACTGTGAGGGGGGGTGAGCCCCAGCATTTT.